This T cell receptor (beta chain) appears in the sequencing data of a study of cytomegalovirus exposure and HLA in healthy donors. Primers: 60 Vbeta forward and 13 Jbeta reverse. Generated by immunoSEQ multiplex PCR, the TCRdb table keeps only in-frame clones and is missing some. The profile shows over 130,000 clones, roughly 77% of them singletons. Donors were nominally healthy when sampled, though unrecorded immune exposures were likely. Source material: PBMCs. The TCR was taken from a woman in her thirties in good health and CMV-seronegative.

CDR3 protein: CAISDGQNYEQYV. The DNA for the CDR3 is TGTGCCATCAGTGACGGACAGAACTACGAGCAGTACGTC. V and J are TRBV10-3 and TRBJ2-7; the D gene is possibly TRBD1 (6 bases). Per germline, CDR1 ENHRY and CDR2 SYGVKD. V lost 3 bases, J lost 3 bases, and 9 bases lay in between. There are 13 residues in the CDR3.